A single sample is the source of the 30 T cell receptor beta chains below, sequenced in a study of blood T cell repertoires in COVID-19. The data were produced by immunoSEQ multiplex PCR, yet TCRdb's version contains in-frame clones alone and is incomplete. Of about 160,000 clones listed, over 70% were seen once; the top ten hold 3% to 3.5%. The sequenced sample was PBMCs or T cells enriched from blood (not recorded which). The receptors originated from a woman aged 60-70 years who had recovered from COVID-19.

This chain links TRBV9 with TRBJ1-2; 8 nucleotides match TRBD1. The CDR3 covers 16 residues. Germline values: CDR1 SGDLS, CDR2 YYNGEE. V gave up 1 base and J gave up 4 bases; unmatched junction bases: 9. The CDR3 protein is CASSVQRTGSGYGYTF. CDR3 nucleotides: TGTGCCAGCAGCGTACAGCGGACAGGGAGCGGCTATGGCTACACCTTC.

With regard to this clone: Other DNA sequences within the sample encode an identical CDR3. The chain joins TRBV5-1 to TRBJ2-2; TRBD1 aligns across 7 bases. The CDR3 contains 14 residues. The germline gives CDR1 SGHRS, CDR2 YFSETQ. J gave up 5 bases and V 0 bases, and 1 base lay outside the gene matches. CDR3: CASSLGQGTGELFF. In DNA, the CDR3 is TGCGCCAGCAGCTTGGGACAGGGAACCGGGGAGCTGTTTTTT.

V and J are TRBV9 and TRBJ2-1; D perhaps matches TRBD2 (5 bases). Germline V gene lookup returns CDR1 SGDLS and CDR2 YYNGEE. This CDR3 region has 14 residues. V shed 0 bases and J shed 5 bases, with 9 bases lying between them. The CDR3 nucleotides read TGTGCCAGCAGCGTAGTGAGCGGTGACAATGAGCAGTTCTTC. Its protein product is CASSVVSGDNEQFF.

V usage is TRBV19 and J usage is TRBJ1-6, with 10 bases that match TRBD1. V lost 8 bases to trimming and J lost 9 bases; unmatched junction nucleotides: 4. The CDR3 consists of 13 residues. The V gene's germline CDR1 is LNHDA and CDR2 SQIVND (reference sequence). The CDR3 protein is CASRDRGTSPLHF. The CDR3 coding sequence is TGTGCCAGTCGGGACAGGGGAACTTCACCCCTCCACTTT.

V is TRBV2 and J is TRBJ2-7; perhaps TRBD2 as D (6 bases). Trimming removed 3 bases at V and 2 bases at J, with 11 bases between. Germline V gives CDR1 SNHLY, CDR2 FYNNEI. This CDR3 has 14 amino acids. The CDR3 sequence: CASSEGRGTYEQYF. For the CDR3, the DNA is TGTGCCAGCAGTGAGGGACGGGGGACCTACGAGCAGTACTTC.

The chain is built from TRBV7-2 and TRBJ2-1, with 8 bases aligning to TRBD2. Germline CDR1 and CDR2: SGHTA and FQGNSA. J gave up 15 bases and V 5 bases, and 12 bases lay outside the gene matches. The CDR3 covers 13 residues. CDR3 in amino acids: CASSGSGTRVSFF. The DNA for the CDR3 is TGTGCCAGCAGCGGATCCGGGACTAGAGTGTCGTTCTTC. Together with reference TRBV7-2 and TRBJ2-1, the CDR3 gives the full variable domain: GAGVSQSPSNKVTEKGKDVELRCDPISGHTALYWYRQSLGQGLEFLIYFQGNSAPDKSGLPSDRFSAERTGGSVSTLTIQRTQQEDSAVYLCASSGSGTRVSFFGPGTRLTVL.

V is TRBV9 and J is TRBJ2-7; 10 positions match TRBD1. V lost 4 bases, J lost 2 bases, and 3 bases stayed unmatched. Germline CDR1 and CDR2: SGDLS and YYNGEE. This CDR3 spans 14 amino acids. Written as DNA, the CDR3 is TGTGCCAGCAGCAGGGGACAGGGGCCCTACGAGCAGTACTTC. Protein sequence: CASSRGQGPYEQYF.

The CDR3 coding sequence is TGCGCCAGCAGACCAACCACTAAGACTAGCGGGGGGACGAACACCGGGGAGCTGTTTTTT. Translation: CASRPTTKTSGGTNTGELFF. The genes are TRBV5-1 and TRBJ2-2, with 13 bases matching TRBD2. Germline assignment: CDR1 SGHRS and CDR2 YFSETQ. The CDR3 runs to 20 residues. With V trimmed by 5 bases and J by 0 bases, 13 bases remained unmatched.

The rearrangement uses TRBV7-8 and TRBJ2-1, with TRBD2 matching 9 bases. CDR1 is SGHVS, CDR2 FQNEAQ, per germline. This CDR3 comprises 15 residues. V lost 1 base and J lost 7; bases outside the gene matches: 5. CDR3 in amino acids: CASSLEAGGQNEQFF. The CDR3 nucleotides are TGTGCCAGCAGCTTAGAAGCGGGGGGTCAGAATGAGCAGTTCTTC.

The chain uses TRBV10-2 and TRBJ1-6, with 9 bases fitting TRBD1. Looked up from germline, CDR1 is WSHSY and CDR2 is SAAADI. Unmatched junction bases numbered 10, after V lost 7 bases and J lost 9 bases. CDR3 length: 15 amino acids. The CDR3 sequence is CASKDRDRVASPLHF. CDR3 nucleotides: TGCGCCAGCAAAGACCGGGACAGGGTGGCTTCACCCCTCCACTTT.

V and J are TRBV5-1 and TRBJ1-3, with 9 bases that match TRBD1. CDR3 size: 16 residues. Germline CDR1 reads SGHRS; CDR2 reads YFSETQ. V shed 1 base and J 3 bases; nucleotides not matched to a gene: 5. CDR3 DNA sequence: TGCGCCAGCAGCTTGAAACAGGGGGCTCTTGGAAACACCATATATTTT. Its protein is CASSLKQGALGNTIYF.

This clone was counted only a few times. The V call is TRBV4-1, the J call TRBJ2-1; D not certain. V was cut by 0 bases and J by 3 bases, with 6 bases left in between. This CDR3 contains 14 residues. Per the germline V gene, CDR1 is MGHRA and CDR2 is YSYEKL. CDR3 sequence: CASSQETVYNEQFF. In DNA, the CDR3 is TGCGCCAGCAGCCAAGAAACGGTCTACAATGAGCAGTTCTTC.

CDR3 sequence reads: CASSSSGTGDLGRGYTF. The DNA for the CDR3 is TGTGCCAGCAGCTCCTCCGGGACAGGGGATCTTGGGCGAGGCTACACCTTC. The chain couples TRBV7-8 to TRBJ1-2, with 10 positions matching TRBD1. Germline V gene lookup returns CDR1 SGHVS and CDR2 FQNEAQ. The CDR3 covers 17 residues. V dropped 4 bases and J dropped 8; count of bases not matched to a gene: 16.

This chain links TRBV6-6 with TRBJ2-5, with D tentatively TRBD1 (6 bases). CDR1 is MNHNY and CDR2 is SVGAGI in the germline V gene (reference sequence). The CDR3 loop spans 15 amino acids. V was pared by 0 bases and J by 4 bases, with 12 bases between. In DNA, the CDR3 is TGTGCCAGCAGTTACTCGAAGGGCAGGGGAGAGACCCAGTACTTC. Translating gives CASSYSKGRGETQYF.

The rearrangement uses TRBV30 and TRBJ1-5, with 7 bases aligning to TRBD1. Unmatched junction bases numbered 3, after V lost 3 bases and J lost 1 base. The CDR3 runs 14 residues. Germline-derived CDR1 and CDR2 are GTSNPN and SVGIG (reference sequence). The CDR3 DNA reads TGTGCCTGGAGATCGACAGGGAGCAATCAGCCCCAGCATTTT. Protein sequence: CAWRSTGSNQPQHF.

The chain links TRBV10-2 to TRBJ1-2; D may be TRBD1 (6 bases). This CDR3 region has 15 residues. With 6 bases removed from V and 4 bases from J, the gap between germline ends came to 18 bases. Germline loops: CDR1 WSHSY, CDR2 SAAADI. CDR3 protein: CASSPGYGQPYGYTF. CDR3 DNA: TGCGCCAGCAGCCCGGGTTACGGACAGCCCTATGGCTACACCTTC.

The genes are TRBV6-2 or TRBV6-3 and TRBJ2-7; TRBD2 matches 11 bases. Germline-derived CDR1 and CDR2 are MNHEY and SVGEGT. The CDR3 sequence is 14 residues long. V was pared by 5 bases and J by 6 bases, with 6 bases of the junction left unmatched. The CDR3 coding sequence is TGTGCCAGCAGTACCGCCGGGACTAGCGGCGAGCAGTACTTC. Translated, it gives CASSTAGTSGEQYF.

The chain has TRBV5-1 and TRBJ1-1; TRBD1 matches 7 bases. J lost 6 bases, V lost 0 bases, and 2 bases had no gene match. Germline lookup yields CDR1 SGHRS and CDR2 YFSETQ. The CDR3 spans 13 residues. CDR3 residues: CASSLDRGAEAFF. CDR3 nucleotide sequence: TGCGCCAGCAGCTTGGACAGGGGCGCTGAAGCTTTCTTT.

The chain couples TRBV5-1 to TRBJ2-2; D possibly corresponds to TRBD1 (5 bases). Germline CDR1 and CDR2: SGHRS and YFSETQ. There are 14 residues in the CDR3. V was pared by 0 bases and J by 5 bases, with 8 bases between. Written as DNA, the CDR3 is TGCGCCAGCAGCTTGGCCAGGGATACCGGGGAGCTGTTTTTT. This encodes CASSLARDTGELFF.

This clone was observed many times. The chain employs TRBV4-2 and TRBJ2-5; D not certain. Germline V lookup: CDR1 LGHNA, CDR2 YNFKEQ. The ends were cut back, 0 bases at V and 2 bases at J, with 10 bases in the middle. This CDR3 region has 15 residues. CDR3 sequence reads: CASSQDSERQETQYF. The CDR3 DNA reads as TGTGCCAGCAGCCAAGACTCGGAGAGGCAAGAGACCCAGTACTTC.

J is TRBJ1-2 and V is TRBV27, with 9 positions matching TRBD1. V was clipped by 5 bases and J by 5 bases; unmatched bases: 9. The CDR3 is 15 residues long. Germline CDR1 reads MNHEY; CDR2 reads SMNVEV (reference sequence). The CDR3 sequence is CASSPLRDRAYGYTF. The CDR3 coding sequence is TGTGCCAGCAGTCCACTCCGGGACAGGGCTTATGGCTACACCTTC.

The V and J genes are TRBV5-4 and TRBJ1-2; 7 bases agree with TRBD1. From germline, CDR1 is SGHNT and CDR2 YYREEE (reference sequence). The CDR3 runs 15 residues. V was clipped by 4 bases and J by 6 bases; unmatched bases: 12. The CDR3 coding sequence is TGTGCCAGCAGCACTAGACAGGGTTCGGAGAATGGCTACACCTTC. Its protein product is CASSTRQGSENGYTF.

The chain joins TRBV7-3 to TRBJ1-6; D perhaps matches TRBD1 (6 bases). The CDR3 runs 18 residues. Germline V gives CDR1 SGHTA, CDR2 FQGTGA. Trimming took off 4 bases at V and 2 bases at J, with 18 bases between the two ends. The CDR3 sequence: CASSSTSAGAAYNSPLHF. The CDR3 DNA reads TGTGCCAGCAGCTCCACTTCTGCAGGGGCGGCCTATAATTCACCCCTCCACTTT.

J is TRBJ2-3 and V is TRBV5-5; 8 nucleotides agree with TRBD1. Germline V gene lookup returns CDR1 SGHKS and CDR2 YYEKEE (reference sequence). This CDR3 region has 16 residues. Trimming at V came to 4 bases and at J to 0 bases, leaving 7 bases not matched to a gene. The CDR3 reads CASSINRDRSTDTQYF. CDR3 DNA sequence: TGTGCCAGCAGCATCAACCGGGACAGGAGCACAGATACGCAGTATTTT. Complete variable domain (other parts from reference TRBV5-5 and TRBJ2-3): DAGVTQSPTHLIKTRGQQVTLRCSPISGHKSVSWYQQVLGQGPQFIFQYYEKEERGRGNFPDRFSARQFPNYSSELNVNALLLGDSALYLCASSINRDRSTDTQYFGPGTRLTVL.

V usage is TRBV7-3 and J usage is TRBJ2-2, with D hard to call. CDR3 length: 13 residues. Trimming cost V 4 bases and J 2 bases, with 5 bases left between them. Germline V lookup: CDR1 SGHTA, CDR2 FQGTGA. This CDR3 is CASSSFNTGELFF. In nucleotides, the CDR3 is TGTGCCAGCAGCTCCTTTAACACCGGGGAGCTGTTTTTT.

The V call is TRBV14, the J call TRBJ2-3; 8 bases map to TRBD1. Per germline, CDR1 SGHDN and CDR2 FVKESK. The CDR3 runs to 16 residues. J gave up 2 bases and V 4 bases, and 8 bases lay outside the gene matches. CDR3 sequence (DNA): TGTGCCAGCAGCCCGTGGACAGGGATATCCACAGATACGCAGTATTTT. It translates to CASSPWTGISTDTQYF.

The chain couples TRBV5-4 to TRBJ1-2; D call uncertain. This CDR3 has 13 residues. Between the trimmed V and J ends, which lost 2 bases and 8 bases, there was a span of 13 bases. Germline V CDR1 and CDR2: SGHNT, YYREEE (reference sequence). The CDR3 sequence is CASSFGVEVGYTF. The CDR3, as DNA: TGTGCCAGCAGCTTCGGGGTGGAGGTCGGCTACACCTTC.

The chain is built from TRBV7-6 and TRBJ2-5; 7 bases match TRBD1. Trimming cost V 5 bases and J 3 bases; bases outside gene matches: 6. The CDR3 is 14 residues long. Germline lookup yields CDR1 SGHVS and CDR2 FNYEAQ. The CDR3 sequence is CASSRSGTEETQYF. CDR3 nucleotides: TGTGCCAGCAGCCGTTCGGGGACAGAAGAGACCCAGTACTTC.

The V gene is TRBV7-2, the J gene TRBJ2-5, with D perhaps TRBD1 (6 bases). V was cut by 7 bases and J by 5 bases, with 17 bases left in between. The CDR3 contains 14 residues. Looked up from germline, CDR1 is SGHTA and CDR2 is FQGNSA. The DNA of the CDR3 is TGTGCCAGCAACCCGGGACAAGCTCGGGAGACCCAGTACTTC. Its protein is CASNPGQARETQYF.

CDR3 amino acids: CASSLSGTANEQFF. CDR3 sequence (DNA): TGTGCCAGCAGCTTAAGTGGGACAGCCAATGAGCAGTTCTTC. The chain couples TRBV7-3 to TRBJ2-1; 7 bases are shared with TRBD1. The CDR3 has 14 amino acids. Germline V gene data show CDR1 as SGHTA and CDR2 as FQGTGA. V lost 1 base, J lost 6 bases, and 3 bases stayed unmatched.